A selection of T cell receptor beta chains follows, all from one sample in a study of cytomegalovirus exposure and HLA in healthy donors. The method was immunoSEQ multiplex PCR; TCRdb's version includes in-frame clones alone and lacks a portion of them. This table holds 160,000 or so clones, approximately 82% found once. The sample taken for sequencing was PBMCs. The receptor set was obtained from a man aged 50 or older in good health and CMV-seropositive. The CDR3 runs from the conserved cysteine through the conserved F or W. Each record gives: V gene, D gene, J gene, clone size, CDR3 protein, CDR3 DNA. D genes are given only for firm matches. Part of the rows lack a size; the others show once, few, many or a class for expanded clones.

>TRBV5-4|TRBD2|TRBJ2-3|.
CASSSVAGATSTDTQYF
TGTGCCAGCAGCTCCGTAGCGGGAGCAACTAGCACAGATACGCAGTATTTT
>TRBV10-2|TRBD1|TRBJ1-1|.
CASRGQGKGADTEAFF
TGCGCCAGCAGAGGACAGGGAAAAGGAGCGGACACTGAAGCTTTCTTT
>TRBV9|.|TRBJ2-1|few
CASSVSSRGPNEQFF
TGTGCCAGCAGCGTATCCTCGCGGGGTCCCAATGAGCAGTTCTTC
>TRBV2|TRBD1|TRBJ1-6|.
CASRAGQGGSPLHF
TGTGCCAGCAGAGCTGGACAGGGGGGTTCACCCCTCCACTTT
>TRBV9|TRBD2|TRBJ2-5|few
CASSPFAGGGETQYF
TGTGCCAGCAGCCCCTTTGCGGGAGGGGGGGAGACCCAGTACTTC
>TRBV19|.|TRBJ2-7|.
CASSTSPYEQYF
TGTGCCAGTAGTACCTCTCCCTACGAGCAGTACTTC
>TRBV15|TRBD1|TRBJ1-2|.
CATSGRDRVDGYTF
TGTGCCACCAGCGGCCGGGACAGGGTCGATGGCTACACCTTC
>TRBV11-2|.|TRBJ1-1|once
CASSLSPGDTEAFF
TGTGCCAGCAGCTTAAGTCCAGGGGACACTGAAGCTTTCTTT
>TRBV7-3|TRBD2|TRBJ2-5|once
CASSLGGGGETQYF
TGTGCCAGCAGCTTAGGAGGCGGGGGGGAGACCCAGTACTTC
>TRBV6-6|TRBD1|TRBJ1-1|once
CASSYWRQGVGEAFF
TGTGCCAGCAGTTATTGGCGACAGGGGGTGGGTGAAGCTTTCTTT
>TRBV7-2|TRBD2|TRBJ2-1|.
CASSPGTSGLSEQFF
TGTGCCAGCAGCCCCGGGACTAGCGGGTTAAGTGAGCAGTTCTTC
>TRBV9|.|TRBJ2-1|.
CASSSPHNEQFF
TGTGCCAGCAGCAGCCCACACAATGAGCAGTTCTTC
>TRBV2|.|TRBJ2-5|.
CASSYSYQETQYF
TGTGCCAGCAGTTACAGCTACCAAGAGACCCAGTACTTC